This is a list of T cell receptor beta chains from one sample in a study of OX40 agonist ivuxolimab in advanced cancers. This table comes from immunoSEQ multiplex PCR, and its TCRdb copy is limited to in-frame clones, with some not included. This table holds about 77,000 clones, 65% to 90% found once. The specimen comprised CD4+ or CD8+ T cells sorted from blood, sampled in a trial of the OX40 agonist ivuxolimab. These receptors were taken from an adult with an advanced solid tumor such as melanoma, head and neck, liver or kidney cancer. CDR3s include the opening cysteine and the closing phenylalanine or tryptophan. D genes are given only for firm matches. Some rows mark clone size as missing; the rest say once, few, many or name a class of expanded clone.

>TRBJ2-1|-|TRBD2|TRBV2
TGTGCCAGCAGCCGACGGGGACTAGCGGGGGGCCACAATGAGCAGTTCTTC
CASSRRGLAGGHNEQFF
>TRBJ1-1|-|-|TRBV30
TGTGCCTGGAGCTTTATAGGGGGGGGAGGCACTGAAGCTTTCTTT
CAWSFIGGGGTEAFF
>TRBJ2-6|-|-|TRBV5-4
TGTGCCAGCAGCCTACGGGCCGGCCAATCTGGGGCCAACGTCCTGACTTTC
CASSLRAGQSGANVLTF
>TRBJ1-2|few|-|TRBV4-3
TGCGCCAGCAGCCGGGAGGGGATGACGGGCTACACCTTC
CASSREGMTGYTF
>TRBJ2-5|-|-|TRBV18
TGTGCCAGCTCACCAACAGGAACGATGGAGACCCAGTACTTC
CASSPTGTMETQYF
>TRBJ1-1|once|-|TRBV7-8
TGTGCCAGCAGCGCAACAGGATTGAACACTGAAGCTTTCTTT
CASSATGLNTEAFF
>TRBJ2-1|-|-|TRBV7-6
TGTGCCAGCAGCTTAATTTCGGGGAAGGAGCAGTTCTTC
CASSLISGKEQFF
>TRBJ2-7|-|-|TRBV6-6
TGTGCCAGCAGTTCACCCCCTCACTACGAGCAGTACTTC
CASSSPPHYEQYF
>TRBJ2-2|-|-|TRBV7-9
TGTGCCAGCAGCTGGGGGACGACGAACACCGGGGAGCTGTTTTTT
CASSWGTTNTGELFF
>TRBJ2-7|-|-|TRBV7-3
TGTGCCAGCAGCACGGGGGGACAGGAGGCCTACGAGCAGTACTTC
CASSTGGQEAYEQYF
>TRBJ1-3|once|-|TRBV18
TGTGCCAGCTCCACCGGGGGGCAGTCTACTGGAAACACCATATATTTT
CASSTGGQSTGNTIYF
>TRBJ1-6|few|-|TRBV7-2
TGTGCCAGCAGCTTATCCCCGGTGAATAATTCACCCCTCCACTTT
CASSLSPVNNSPLHF
>TRBJ2-1|few|TRBD2|TRBV19
TGTGCCAGTAGTATATCCCTAGCGGGGGTCCACCCCGAGCAGTTCTTC
CASSISLAGVHPEQFF
>TRBJ2-5|-|-|TRBV5-6
TGTGCCAGCAGCTTGGGGACCCCGGGTCCTGGGGAGACCCAGTACTTC
CASSLGTPGPGETQYF
>TRBJ1-5|-|-|TRBV6-5
TGTGCCAGCAGTCCGTATAGCAATCAGCCCCAGCATTTT
CASSPYSNQPQHF
>TRBJ1-1|few|-|TRBV30
TGTGCCTGGAAGCGGAGAGTGAACACTGAAGCTTTCTTT
CAWKRRVNTEAFF
>TRBJ2-2|-|-|TRBV30
TGTGCCTGGAGCCCTACAGGTACCGGGGAGCTGTTTTTT
CAWSPTGTGELFF
>TRBJ1-4|-|TRBD1|TRBV9
TGTGCCAGCAGCGTAGGACCTTCAGGGGGCGCGGGTGAAAAACTGTTTTTT
CASSVGPSGGAGEKLFF
>TRBJ2-2|-|-|TRBV25-1
TGTGCCAGCAGCTATAGATGGGGGAGTAACACCGGGGAGCTGTTTTTT
CASSYRWGSNTGELFF
>TRBJ1-4|-|-|TRBV6-1
TGTGCCAGCAGTAGAGATGGATACAATGAAAAACTGTTTTTT
CASSRDGYNEKLFF
>TRBJ2-7|-|-|TRBV18
TGTGCCAGCTCACCAAGGGAACAGGGCGGCGAGCAGTACTTC
CASSPREQGGEQYF
>TRBJ2-7|once|TRBD2|TRBV7-2
TGTGCCAGCAGACCGACTAGCGACTCCTACGAGCAGTACTTC
CASRPTSDSYEQYF
>TRBJ2-5|-|-|TRBV6-5
TGTGCCAGCAGGAGGAGAGAAGGGGGTGGAGAGACCCAGTACTTC
CASRRREGGGETQYF
>TRBJ1-2|-|TRBD1|TRBV10-3
TGTGCCATCAGTCCGGGACAGGGGTATGGCTACACCTTC
CAISPGQGYGYTF
>TRBJ1-4|-|TRBD1|TRBV7-2
TGTGCCAGCAGCTCCCTGGTCGGACAGGGGGGAAAACTGTTTTTT
CASSSLVGQGGKLFF
>TRBJ1-5|-|TRBD1|TRBV6-4
TGTGCCAGCAGTGACTGGACAGGGTGGGTGAATCAGCCCCAGCATTTT
CASSDWTGWVNQPQHF
>TRBJ1-2|-|-|TRBV5-6
TGTGCCAGCAGCTTTAGAACTTCCCAGGCAGAGTTCTTTCGGGGCTACACCTTC
CASSFRTSQAEFFRGYTF
>TRBJ1-1|-|TRBD1|TRBV5-1
TGCGCCAGCAGTTCCCTTCCCGGGACAGGGCTACCGAACACTGAAGCTTTCTTT
CASSSLPGTGLPNTEAFF
>TRBJ1-6|-|-|TRBV4-3
TGCGCCAGCAGCCCCTTACAGGCTGGGTCACCCCTCCACTTT
CASSPLQAGSPLHF
>TRBJ1-1|few|TRBD1|TRBV5-1
TGCGCCAGCAGCTTGGCACCAACGGGACAGGATCAAGCTTTCTTT
CASSLAPTGQDQAFF
>TRBJ2-7|-|TRBD1|TRBV7-9
TGTGCCAGCGCACCCCGGACAGGGCTCTACGAGCAGTACTTC
CASAPRTGLYEQYF
>TRBJ1-1|once|-|TRBV5-1
TGCGCCAGCAGCTTGGGAGGGGAAGCTTTCTTT
CASSLGGEAFF
>TRBJ2-7|-|TRBD1|TRBV7-8
TGTGCCAGCAGCTTATATTTAGTTTTCGGGACAGGACTTTCTACCCCCTACGAGCAGTACTTC
CASSLYLVFGTGLSTPYEQYF
>TRBJ2-5|-|TRBD1|TRBV7-2
TGTGCCAGCAGGGACAGGTACTACCAAGAGACCCAGTACTTC
CASRDRYYQETQYF
>TRBJ1-2|-|TRBD1|TRBV5-6
TGTGCCAGCAGCTCAACCGGGACAGGGAACTATGGCTACACCTTC
CASSSTGTGNYGYTF
>TRBJ2-5|-|-|TRBV7-9
TGTGCCAGCAGCTCACAGGGAGAGACCCAGTACTTC
CASSSQGETQYF
>TRBJ2-7|many|TRBD1|TRBV6-1
TGTGCCAGCAGTGCTAGGACAGGGGGGATCTACGAGCAGTACTTC
CASSARTGGIYEQYF
>TRBJ1-2|-|-|TRBV18
TGTGCCAGCTCACCTCTGGACAGATCCCCGGAATATGGCTACACCTTC
CASSPLDRSPEYGYTF
>TRBJ2-4|-|TRBD1|TRBV7-2
TGTGCCAGCAGCCACCACACGGACAGGGCCAAAAACATTCAGTACTTC
CASSHHTDRAKNIQYF
>TRBJ1-5|-|-|TRBV5-5
TGTGCCAGCAGCTCGAGGGGGGACAATCAGCCCCAGCATTTT
CASSSRGDNQPQHF
>TRBJ2-2|-|TRBD2|TRBV19
TGTGCCAGTAGTATATTAGGGACTACGAACACCGGGGAGCTGTTTTTT
CASSILGTTNTGELFF
>TRBJ2-1|-|TRBD2|TRBV4-2
TGTGCCAGCAGCCCCACCAGCGGGACCTACAATGAGCAGTTCTTC
CASSPTSGTYNEQFF
>TRBJ2-2|-|-|TRBV18
TGTGCCAGCTCACCCCCGGTCGGCACAAAGAACACCGGGGAGCTGTTTTTT
CASSPPVGTKNTGELFF
>TRBJ1-4|-|-|TRBV5-1
TGCGCCAGCAGCTTGGAGGGATTGAGTGAAAAACTGTTTTTT
CASSLEGLSEKLFF
>TRBJ1-6|-|-|TRBV7-2
TGTGCCAGCAGCCCAGCCGGAGGGCATTCACCCCTCCACTTT
CASSPAGGHSPLHF
>TRBJ2-5|-|-|TRBV5-6
TGTGCCAGCAGCTTGGGAGGGTATGGGGAGACCCAGTACTTC
CASSLGGYGETQYF
>TRBJ1-1|-|-|TRBV7-8
TGTGCCAGCAGCCCTCGAGAGGGCGGAACTGAAGCTTTCTTT
CASSPREGGTEAFF
>TRBJ2-4|few|-|TRBV7-9
TGTGCCAGCAGCTTAGCGGGGGCTCCCAAAAACATTCAGTACTTC
CASSLAGAPKNIQYF
>TRBJ1-1|once|-|TRBV7-2
TGTGCCAGCAGCTTAGGACTAACAGGGAACACTGAAGCTTTCTTT
CASSLGLTGNTEAFF
>TRBJ2-2|-|TRBD2|TRBV4-2
TGTGCCAGCAGAAACGGACTAGCGGGGGGGAACACCGGGGAGCTGTTTTTT
CASRNGLAGGNTGELFF
>TRBJ2-3|-|TRBD2|TRBV6-1
TGTGCCAGCAGTCTCCTCGGGGAGGGAACAGATACGCAGTATTTT
CASSLLGEGTDTQYF
>TRBJ2-3|-|TRBD2|TRBV2
TGTGCCAGCAGTGAGACCGGGACTAGGGGGGATACGCAGTATTTT
CASSETGTRGDTQYF
>TRBJ1-4|-|-|TRBV2
TGTGCCAGCAATGAAAGGGGGGAAGGTGAAAAACTGTTTTTT
CASNERGEGEKLFF
>TRBJ1-1|-|-|TRBV13
TGTGCCAGCAGCTTACGCAGGGTAAGGAACACTGAAGCTTTCTTT
CASSLRRVRNTEAFF
>TRBJ2-1|-|-|TRBV5-4
TGTGCCAGCAGCTACGAGGTGCTCGATGAGCAGTTCTTC
CASSYEVLDEQFF
>TRBJ2-7|-|-|TRBV7-6
TGTGCCAGCAGTCTTTCGAGGGGTGGGGGAAACGAGCAGTACTTC
CASSLSRGGGNEQYF
>TRBJ1-6|-|-|TRBV14
TGTGCCAGCAGCCAAGCTCGGGGGCCTCCAAATTCACCCCTCCACTTT
CASSQARGPPNSPLHF